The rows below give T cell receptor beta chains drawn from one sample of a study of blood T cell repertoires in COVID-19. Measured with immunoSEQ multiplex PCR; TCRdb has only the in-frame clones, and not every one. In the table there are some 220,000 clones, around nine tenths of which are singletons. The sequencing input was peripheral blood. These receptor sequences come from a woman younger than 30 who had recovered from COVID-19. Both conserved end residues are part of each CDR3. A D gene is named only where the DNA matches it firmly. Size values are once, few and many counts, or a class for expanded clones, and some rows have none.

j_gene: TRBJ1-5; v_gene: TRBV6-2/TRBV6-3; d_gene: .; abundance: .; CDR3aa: CASSYRGDQPQHF; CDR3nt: TGTGCCAGCAGTTACCGCGGAGATCAGCCCCAGCATTTT
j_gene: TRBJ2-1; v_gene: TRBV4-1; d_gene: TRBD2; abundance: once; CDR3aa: CASSQVLAGGDNEQFF; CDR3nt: TGCGCCAGCAGCCAAGTTCTGGCGGGAGGCGACAATGAGCAGTTCTTC
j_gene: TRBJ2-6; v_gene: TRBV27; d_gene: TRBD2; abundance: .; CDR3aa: CASSFAMTSESGANVLTF; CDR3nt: TGTGCCAGCAGCTTCGCTATGACTAGCGAGTCTGGGGCCAACGTCCTGACTTTC
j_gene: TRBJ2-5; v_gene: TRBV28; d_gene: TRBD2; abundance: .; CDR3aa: CASSTYGGGETQYF; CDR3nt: TGTGCCAGCAGCACCTATGGCGGGGGGGAGACCCAGTACTTC
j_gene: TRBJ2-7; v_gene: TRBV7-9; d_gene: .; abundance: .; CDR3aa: CASSGALGVYEQYF; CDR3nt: TGTGCCAGCAGCGGCGCTTTGGGCGTCTACGAGCAGTACTTC
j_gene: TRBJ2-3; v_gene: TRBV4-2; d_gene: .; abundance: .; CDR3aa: CASSPTRLVSDTQYF; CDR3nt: TGTGCCAGCAGCCCGACTCGACTAGTGTCAGATACGCAGTATTTT
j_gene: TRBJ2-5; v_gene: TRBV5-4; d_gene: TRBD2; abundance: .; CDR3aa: CASRYRTSGSAFQETQYF; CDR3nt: TGTGCCAGCAGGTACAGGACTAGCGGGAGCGCGTTCCAAGAGACCCAGTACTTC
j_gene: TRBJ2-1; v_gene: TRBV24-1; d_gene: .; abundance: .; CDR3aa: CATSGGGQGRNEQFF; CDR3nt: TGTGCCACCAGTGGGGGGGGGCAGGGAAGGAATGAGCAGTTCTTC
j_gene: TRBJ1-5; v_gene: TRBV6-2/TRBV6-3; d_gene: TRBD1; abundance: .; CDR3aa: CASSSDRVSGQPQHF; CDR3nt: TGTGCCAGCAGTAGCGACAGGGTGTCGGGTCAGCCCCAGCATTTT
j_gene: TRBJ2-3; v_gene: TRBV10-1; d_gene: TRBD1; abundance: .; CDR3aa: CASVSSRTPGQGITDTQYF; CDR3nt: TGCGCCAGCGTATCAAGTAGAACCCCGGGACAGGGCATCACAGATACGCAGTATTTT
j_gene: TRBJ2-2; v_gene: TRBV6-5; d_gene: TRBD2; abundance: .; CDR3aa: CASSYAGGNTGELFF; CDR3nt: TGTGCCAGCAGTTACGCGGGAGGCAACACCGGGGAGCTGTTTTTT
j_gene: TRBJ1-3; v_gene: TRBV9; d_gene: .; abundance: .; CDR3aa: CASSVRAGNTIYF; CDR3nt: TGTGCCAGCAGCGTTAGGGCAGGGAACACCATATATTTT
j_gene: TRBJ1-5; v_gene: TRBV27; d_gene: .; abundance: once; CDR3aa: CASSLNRGNQPQHF; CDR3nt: TGTGCCAGCAGTCTCAACAGGGGCAATCAGCCCCAGCATTTT
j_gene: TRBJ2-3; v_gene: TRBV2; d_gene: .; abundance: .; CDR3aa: CASSGQVFADTQYF; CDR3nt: TGTGCCAGCAGTGGCCAGGTCTTTGCAGATACGCAGTATTTT
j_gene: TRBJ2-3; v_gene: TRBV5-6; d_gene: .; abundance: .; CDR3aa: CASSLWREEWSDTQYF; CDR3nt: TGTGCCAGCAGCTTGTGGAGGGAGGAGTGGTCAGATACGCAGTATTTT
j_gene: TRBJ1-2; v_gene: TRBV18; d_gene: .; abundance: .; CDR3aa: CASSRALDRLDGYTF; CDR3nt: TGTGCCAGCTCACGAGCTTTGGACAGACTTGACGGCTACACCTTC
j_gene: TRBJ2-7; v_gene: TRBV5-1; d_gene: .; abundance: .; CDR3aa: CASSLASDREWGSYEQYF; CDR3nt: TGCGCCAGCAGCTTGGCCTCTGACAGAGAATGGGGCTCCTACGAGCAGTACTTC
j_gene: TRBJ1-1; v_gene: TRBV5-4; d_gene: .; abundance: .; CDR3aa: CASSLAQGWNTEAFF; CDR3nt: TGTGCCAGCAGCTTGGCCCAGGGTTGGAACACTGAAGCTTTCTTT
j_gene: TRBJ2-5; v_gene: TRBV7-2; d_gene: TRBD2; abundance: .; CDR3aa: CASSPLGGGGETQYF; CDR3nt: TGTGCCAGCAGCCCGCTTGGCGGGGGGGGAGAGACCCAGTACTTC
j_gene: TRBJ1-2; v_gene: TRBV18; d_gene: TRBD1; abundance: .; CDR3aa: CASSPAGTGTRIGDGYTF; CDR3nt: TGTGCCAGCTCACCAGCGGGGACAGGGACACGCATCGGAGATGGCTACACCTTC
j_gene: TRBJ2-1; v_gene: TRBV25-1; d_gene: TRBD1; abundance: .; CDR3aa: CASSWVAGGLYNEQFF; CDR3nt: TGTGCCAGCAGTTGGGTGGCAGGGGGCTTGTACAATGAGCAGTTCTTC
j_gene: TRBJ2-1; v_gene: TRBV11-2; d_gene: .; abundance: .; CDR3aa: CASRGRFWGESSYNEQFF; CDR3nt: TGTGCCAGCAGGGGAAGGTTTTGGGGGGAGAGCTCCTACAATGAGCAGTTCTTC
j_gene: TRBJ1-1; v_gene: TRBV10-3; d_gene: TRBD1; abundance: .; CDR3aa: CATGGQGTNTEAFF; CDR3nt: TGTGCCACCGGGGGACAGGGAACGAACACTGAAGCTTTCTTT
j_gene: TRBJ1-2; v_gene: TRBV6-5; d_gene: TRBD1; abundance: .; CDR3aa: CASSQQQGIDGYTF; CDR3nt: TGTGCCAGCAGTCAACAACAGGGGATCGATGGCTACACCTTC
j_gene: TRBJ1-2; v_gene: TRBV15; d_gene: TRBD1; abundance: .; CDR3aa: CATSRVGTVHGYTF; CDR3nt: TGTGCCACCAGCAGAGTCGGGACAGTTCATGGCTACACCTTC
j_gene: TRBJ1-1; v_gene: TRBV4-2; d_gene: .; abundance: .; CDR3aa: CASSQDWGAEAFF; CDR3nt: TGTGCCAGCAGCCAAGATTGGGGGGCTGAAGCTTTCTTT
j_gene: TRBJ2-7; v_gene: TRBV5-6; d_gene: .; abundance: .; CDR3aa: CASSLDAVTYEQYF; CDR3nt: TGTGCCAGCAGCTTGGATGCGGTAACCTACGAGCAGTACTTC
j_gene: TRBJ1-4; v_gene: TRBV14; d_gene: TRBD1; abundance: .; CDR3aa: CASSQGQGRYEKLFF; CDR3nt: TGTGCCAGCAGCCAAGGACAGGGGAGGTATGAAAAACTGTTTTTT
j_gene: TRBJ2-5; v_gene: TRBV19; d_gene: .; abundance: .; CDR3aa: CASSIDRGGQETQYF; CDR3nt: TGTGCCAGTAGTATAGATAGAGGCGGACAAGAGACCCAGTACTTC